This entry is about one T cell receptor (beta chain). No cognate antigen has been identified for it. No per-base quality is available; no much larger clone lies one base away. This sample is drawn from a study of blood T cell repertoires in COVID-19 (dated by TCRdb to about 2020). About the full investigation: Samples from collaborators originated in the United States, Italy and Spain and spanned both the acute and convalescent phases of COVID-19. Samples came from the ongoing ImmuneRACE study (first 160 participants) plus 1,254 subjects from 6 global collaborators. Nearly every sample came with metadata listing a de-identified subject ID, COVID-19 status, age in years and sex. The material from the prospective study consisted of cDNA or gDNA derived from T cells, B-cell-depleted T cells, or PBMCs. Subjects who had been exposed to COVID-19, were actively infected with it, or had recovered from it provided the deeply sampled blood TCRbeta repertoires that made up the dataset. The repertoires were released in a freely available public database intended as a resource for research on the immune response to SARS-CoV-2. Where available, HLA class I and class II types were obtained from metadata supplied by the sample provider rather than from assay-based typing. General study outcomes and caveats: Clinical and demographic metadata were provided uncurated, with the amount varying by source and participant.

V gives up 5 bases and J gives up 5 bases, and the segment between their germline ends measures 10 bases. Reading the germline V gene gives CDR1 SGHRS and CDR2 YFSETQ. The CDR3, from cysteine to phenylalanine, totals 13 residues. The kept DNA is CDR3 alone, 39 bases in frame from the first base. TCRbeta CDR3 regions were amplified from genomic DNA using the immunoSEQ Assay, a bias-controlled multiplex PCR. The original pipeline was this. The number of nucleated cells in each sample was estimated by amplification of reference gene primers within the assay. To quantify the absolute abundance of each unique TCRbeta CDR3 rearrangement, sequence reads were collapsed and filtered. For each sample, productive Simpson clonality was calculated by taking the square root of Simpson's diversity index across productive rearrangements. The source is immuneACCESS, and TCRdb retained only in-frame sequences with V and J called. Part of the clones is not carried over; for the studies checked, unresolved V genes explain less than half of this, and the remainder is unexplained. V and J calls and clone size are as listed in that table; D and trimming were resolved from the DNA. Here the sample has some 250,000 clones; about 85% occur a single time. The leading ten clones occupy just over 7% of the sample.

Another Seattle source contributed samples from volunteer blood donors who had recovered from COVID-19. Each collaborating institution followed its own protocols to collect whole blood in K2EDTA tubes. For TCRbeta analysis, collaborator samples were shipped as frozen whole blood, as isolated PBMCs, or as DNA extracted from either sample type. The chain is encoded by TRBV5-1 joined to TRBJ1-4; no D gene call is confident. Source material: peripheral blood. The clonotype originates from a man between 60 and 75 years old who had recovered from COVID-19. In nucleotides, the sequence is TGCGCCAGCAGATCAACGGGAAATGAAAAACTGTTTTTT. The encoded protein is CASRSTGNEKLFF.